This T cell receptor (beta chain) emerged from a study of blood T cells in healthy people across ages. Study results and caveats: Getting older went along with TCR beta diversity per million T cells dropping roughly linearly.

Each donor's blood draw was approximately 10 milliliters of peripheral blood. The authors ran a second PCR of about 7 to 12 cycles using a sample-barcoded 5' primer and a J-beta primer mix. TCRdb recomputed calls from the 5' RACE reads with MiXCR, one row per CDR3 protein. The top ten clones hold about an eighth of a sample with about 940,000 distinct CDR3 sequences, 40% to 60% of them seen once. CDR1 MDHEN and CDR2 SYDVKM come from the germline V gene. V was shortened by 3 bases and J by 2 bases, with 10 bases between the two germline ends. This CDR3 is 14 amino acids long. Regarding this clonotype: Its antigen is as yet unknown.

The sequencing sample was made of blood. The chain uses TRBV28 and TRBJ1-1; no definite D call. The origin of this receptor is a man aged 25-40 years in good health. The CDR3, as DNA: TGTGCCAGCAGTTTGAGGGTACAAAACACTGAAGCTTTCTTT. This sequence encodes CASSLRVQNTEAFF.